Listed below are T cell receptor beta chains from one sample, sequenced in a study of blood T cell repertoires in COVID-19. Sequencing used immunoSEQ multiplex PCR; TCRdb keeps in-frame clones, though not all of them. Found here are around 150,000 clones, approximately 83% of them singletons; the top ten hold under 5%. What was sequenced was peripheral blood. Receptor source: a woman aged 55-69 years with acute or convalescent COVID-19. Each CDR3 is given with its conserved first and last residue. The D gene is left open where the match is weak. Clone size appears in some rows only: once, few, many, or a class for an expanded clone.

CDR3 DNA	CDR3 protein	V gene	D gene	clone size	J gene
TGTGCCAGCAGTTTATCGAAGGGGTCCGAGACCCAGTACTTC	CASSLSKGSETQYF	TRBV27	-	once	TRBJ2-5
TGTGCCAGCAACCCCGGGACAGGGGGTTCGGCTAATGAAAAACTGTTTTTT	CASNPGTGGSANEKLFF	TRBV2	TRBD1	few	TRBJ1-4
TGTGCCAGCAGTTTCAGTGTGTACACTGGAAACACCATATATTTT	CASSFSVYTGNTIYF	TRBV28	-	-	TRBJ1-3
TGCGCCAGCAGCTTGGACGGGGACAGCCATGGCTACACCTTC	CASSLDGDSHGYTF	TRBV5-1	TRBD1	few	TRBJ1-2
TGTGCCAGCAGTGAGCGGGGACAGGGCACCGGGGAGCTGTTTTTT	CASSERGQGTGELFF	TRBV6-1	TRBD1	few	TRBJ2-2
TGTGCCACAAGACTAGCGGGCACAGATACGCAGTATTTT	CATRLAGTDTQYF	TRBV19	TRBD2	-	TRBJ2-3
TGTGCCACCAGTGACCCGATGACTAGCGGGAGGGGGGGTTACAATGAGCAGTTCTTC	CATSDPMTSGRGGYNEQFF	TRBV24-1	TRBD2	-	TRBJ2-1
TGTGCCAGCAGGTCAGGGTCCAATCAGCCCCAGCATTTT	CASRSGSNQPQHF	TRBV12-3/TRBV12-4	-	-	TRBJ1-5
TGTGCCATCCTCGATTTGCGAGCGGGAGGCACAGATACGCAGTATTTT	CAILDLRAGGTDTQYF	TRBV5-3	TRBD2	-	TRBJ2-3
TGTGCCAGCAGTTTCGGGATATCCTACGAGCAGTACTTC	CASSFGISYEQYF	TRBV27	-	few	TRBJ2-7
TGTGCCAGCAGCTTACGGAACAGGCCCTCGAGCTCCTATAATTCACCCCTCCACTTT	CASSLRNRPSSSYNSPLHF	TRBV7-2	-	-	TRBJ1-6
TGTGCCAGCTCACTCTCGGAAGGCGGGCCCACTGAAGCTTTCTTT	CASSLSEGGPTEAFF	TRBV18	-	-	TRBJ1-1
TGTGCCAGCAGCCAAGATATACGGAATGAGCAGTTCTTC	CASSQDIRNEQFF	TRBV3-1/TRBV3-2	-	-	TRBJ2-1
TGTGCCAGCAGCTTAGTAGTTGATTCACCCCTCCACTTT	CASSLVVDSPLHF	TRBV7-9	-	-	TRBJ1-6
TGTGCCATCAGCCCCGGGAAACCCGATGGCTACACCTTC	CAISPGKPDGYTF	TRBV10-3	-	once	TRBJ1-2
TGTGCCAGCCACTGGACCGGGGAGCTGTTTTTT	CASHWTGELFF	TRBV28	-	-	TRBJ2-2
TGTGCCAGCAGCTCCCGAGCCGCTAGCTCCTACAATGAGCAGTTCTTC	CASSSRAASSYNEQFF	TRBV7-6	-	-	TRBJ2-1
TGTGCCAGCAACGCGGCCCGGGACAATCAGCCCCAGCATTTT	CASNAARDNQPQHF	TRBV28	-	-	TRBJ1-5
TGTGCCAGCAGCCCTAGGGGCGACAGGAACTATGGCTACACCTTC	CASSPRGDRNYGYTF	TRBV7-9	-	-	TRBJ1-2
TGTGCCAGCAGCTTAATTTACCCAAACCCTAAGAACACTGAAGCTTTCTTT	CASSLIYPNPKNTEAFF	TRBV7-9	-	-	TRBJ1-1
TGTGCCAGCAGCTTAGCGGCTAGCGGCTCCTACGAGCAGTACTTC	CASSLAASGSYEQYF	TRBV7-9	TRBD2	-	TRBJ2-7
TGCGCCAGCAGCCGGGGGGACAACACAGATACGCAGTATTTT	CASSRGDNTDTQYF	TRBV5-1	-	-	TRBJ2-3
TGTGCCAGCACACCTCCCGGACAGGGTCACACCGGGGAGCTGTTTTTT	CASTPPGQGHTGELFF	TRBV28	TRBD1	few	TRBJ2-2
TGTGCCAGCAGCCAAGAGGTGTCAGGGGGAAAACGGTACTTC	CASSQEVSGGKRYF	TRBV14	TRBD1	-	TRBJ2-7
TGTGCCAGCTCACCACCCACTAGCGGCGCCTACGAGCAGTACTTC	CASSPPTSGAYEQYF	TRBV18	TRBD2	once	TRBJ2-7
TGTGCCAGCAGTGAGTCAACAACGACAGATACGCAGTATTTT	CASSESTTTDTQYF	TRBV6-1	-	-	TRBJ2-3
TGTGCCACCCGAGCCCGACAGGGAGCCTACGAGCAGTACTTC	CATRARQGAYEQYF	TRBV6-5	TRBD1	-	TRBJ2-7
TGTGCCAGCAGCCAAATCCCAGTGAACACTGAAGCTTTCTTT	CASSQIPVNTEAFF	TRBV3-1/TRBV3-2	-	-	TRBJ1-1
TGCAGTGCTAGTCCCAGACAGAACACTGAAGCTTTCTTT	CSASPRQNTEAFF	TRBV20-1	-	few	TRBJ1-1
TGTGCCAGTAGTCCCGGGACTAGCGGGAGTGGTACCTACAATGAGCAGTTCTTC	CASSPGTSGSGTYNEQFF	TRBV19	TRBD2	-	TRBJ2-1
TGCGCCAGCAGCTTGGCTAGTTCCAATGAGCAGTTCTTC	CASSLASSNEQFF	TRBV5-1	-	-	TRBJ2-1
TGTGCCAGCAGCCGCAGACAGGGTTTGGAGGAAAAACTGTTTTTT	CASSRRQGLEEKLFF	TRBV7-9	TRBD1	-	TRBJ1-4
TGTGCCAGCAGTCACCAGGGGGCCAGTCAGCCCCAGCATTTT	CASSHQGASQPQHF	TRBV27	TRBD1	-	TRBJ1-5
TGTGCCAGCAGTGGCTTGGGGGGGCGGAACTATGGCTACACCTTC	CASSGLGGRNYGYTF	TRBV25-1	-	-	TRBJ1-2
TGTGCCAGCAGCGTTAGGGGTGCGGGAGTTATGTACAATGAGCAGTTCTTC	CASSVRGAGVMYNEQFF	TRBV9	TRBD2	-	TRBJ2-1
TGCAGCGGCCGACAGGGCTACTACACTGAAGCTTTCTTT	CSGRQGYYTEAFF	TRBV29-1	TRBD1	-	TRBJ1-1
TGTGCCACCAGTGAGGGGACAGCCAACAATGAGCAGTTCTTC	CATSEGTANNEQFF	TRBV24-1	TRBD1	-	TRBJ2-1
TGTGCCAGTAGTATATCAGGGGCCGAGCAGTACTTC	CASSISGAEQYF	TRBV19	-	-	TRBJ2-7
TGTGCCAGCAGCTTCCGGGCACTAGTCTCCTACAATGAGCAGTTCTTC	CASSFRALVSYNEQFF	TRBV11-3	-	-	TRBJ2-1
TGCGCCAGCCTAGGGACAGGGGCCAACAATGAGCAGTTCTTC	CASLGTGANNEQFF	TRBV5-1	TRBD1	-	TRBJ2-1
TGTGCCACGACCGGTCCGGGGCGCGGGGCCTACGAGCAGTACTTC	CATTGPGRGAYEQYF	TRBV27	-	-	TRBJ2-7
TGTGCCAGTAGTGACCGGACAGGGGGGTTTGATCAGCCCCAGCATTTT	CASSDRTGGFDQPQHF	TRBV19	TRBD1	-	TRBJ1-5
TGTGCCAGCAGCGGCCTACCTAGCGGGGGTTACAATGAGCAGTTCTTC	CASSGLPSGGYNEQFF	TRBV5-8	TRBD2	-	TRBJ2-1
TGTGCCAGCAGCCGGACAGGGGAGGGCACTGAAGCTTTCTTT	CASSRTGEGTEAFF	TRBV13	TRBD1	-	TRBJ1-1
TGTGCCAGCAGCCAATACGGGGGTGGCCAAGAGACCCAGTACTTC	CASSQYGGGQETQYF	TRBV3-1/TRBV3-2	-	-	TRBJ2-5
TGTGCCAGCAGCCCAAGGGGCGGGAGAACCCTCGAGCAGTACTTC	CASSPRGGRTLEQYF	TRBV7-3	TRBD2	-	TRBJ2-7
TGTGCCAGCAGGAGGAGCCTCGAATCGCCCCAGCATTTT	CASRRSLESPQHF	TRBV6-5	-	once	TRBJ1-5
TGTGCCAGCAGCTTACGGGGGACTAGCGGGAGGGTCACCTACGAGCAGTACTTC	CASSLRGTSGRVTYEQYF	TRBV7-2	TRBD2	once	TRBJ2-7
TGTGCCAGCAGGGGGACAGGGGGCGATCGCTATGGCTACACCTTC	CASRGTGGDRYGYTF	TRBV28	TRBD1	-	TRBJ1-2
TGCGCCAGCAGCGCACCGACTAGCGGAACAGATACGCAGTATTTT	CASSAPTSGTDTQYF	TRBV5-1	TRBD2	-	TRBJ2-3
TGTGCCGCAGTTAGCGGGAGCGCGAACACCGGGGAGCTGTTTTTT	CAAVSGSANTGELFF	TRBV5-4	TRBD2	-	TRBJ2-2
TGTGCCAGCAGCGCCGCCCCCGGGACAGGACCCTACGAGCAGTACTTC	CASSAAPGTGPYEQYF	TRBV14	TRBD1	-	TRBJ2-7
TGTGCCAGCAGTTTCTTTTATGGGACTAGCGGGAGTAATGAGCAGTTCTTC	CASSFFYGTSGSNEQFF	TRBV27	TRBD2	-	TRBJ2-1
TGTGCCAGTAGTACAGCACGGACAGGGGTCGCAGAAAAACTGTTTTTT	CASSTARTGVAEKLFF	TRBV19	TRBD1	once	TRBJ1-4
TGTGCCAGCAGTGGACGGTGGGGGCGCGCTAACTATGGCTACACCTTC	CASSGRWGRANYGYTF	TRBV28	-	-	TRBJ1-2
TGTGCCTGGAGTGTACTCGGTACTAGCGGGACTTACAATGAGCAGTTCTTC	CAWSVLGTSGTYNEQFF	TRBV30	TRBD2	once	TRBJ2-1
TGTGCCAGCAGCCCCTTTTGGGGGGGTAATGAAAAACTGTTTTTT	CASSPFWGGNEKLFF	TRBV11-2	-	-	TRBJ1-4
TGTGCCAGCAGTGAAGAATTCGTAGGAGCGGGCCTTTACAATGAGCAGTTCTTC	CASSEEFVGAGLYNEQFF	TRBV6-1	-	once	TRBJ2-1
TGTGCCAGCAGCGTAGCGGGAAGTGTTAATGAGCAGTTCTTC	CASSVAGSVNEQFF	TRBV9	-	-	TRBJ2-1
TGTGCTAGTGGTTTTTCCGAGGATACGCAGTATTTT	CASGFSEDTQYF	TRBV12-5	-	-	TRBJ2-3